The sequence of this T cell receptor beta chain was determined in a study of early T cells in non-severe SARS-CoV-2 infection. Overall study context: Bulk RNA from unsorted whole blood was sequenced; chains were unpaired.

Individually, cDNA molecules had unique molecular identifiers attached to them. TCRdb used MiXCR to reprocess the 5' RACE reads, holding one entry per CDR3 protein. The top ten hold under 6% of the sample, which has 45,000 to 60,000 distinct CDR3 sequences, about 9.4% seen once. Comment on this clonotype: The antigen is unknown.

The CDR3 spans 12 residues. Trimming took 6 bases from V and 3 from J; bases not matched to a gene: 1. Germline V gene sequence: CDR1 SQVTM, CDR2 ANQGSEA. Findings and limits, study-wide: Missing private and CD4 specificities, VDJdb matching favored anti-spike CD8 responses.

The chain carries TRBV29-1 and TRBJ2-5; 10 nucleotides match TRBD1. The TCR sequence derives from an adult who was a healthcare worker with PCR-confirmed SARS-CoV-2 infection or an uninfected control (not recorded which). Sequenced: whole blood. In DNA, the CDR3 is TGCAGCGTGGACAGGGGGAAAGAGACCCAGTACTTC. This codes for CSVDRGKETQYF.